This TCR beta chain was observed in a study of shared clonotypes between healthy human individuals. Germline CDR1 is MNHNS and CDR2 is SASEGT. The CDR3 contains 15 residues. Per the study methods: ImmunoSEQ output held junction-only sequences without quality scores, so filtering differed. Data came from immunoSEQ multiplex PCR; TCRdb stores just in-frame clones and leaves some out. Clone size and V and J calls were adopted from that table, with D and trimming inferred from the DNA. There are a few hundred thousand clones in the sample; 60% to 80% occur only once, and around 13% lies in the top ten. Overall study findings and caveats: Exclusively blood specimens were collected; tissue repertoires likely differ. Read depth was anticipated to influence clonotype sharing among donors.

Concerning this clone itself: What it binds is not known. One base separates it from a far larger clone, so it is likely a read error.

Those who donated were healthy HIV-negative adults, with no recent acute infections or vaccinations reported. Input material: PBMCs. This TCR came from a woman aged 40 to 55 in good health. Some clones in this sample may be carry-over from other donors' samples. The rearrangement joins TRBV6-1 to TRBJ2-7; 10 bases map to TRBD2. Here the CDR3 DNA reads TGTGCCAACAGTGAGGCTAGCGGGAGTGCAGGCGAGCAGTACTTC. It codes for CANSEASGSAGEQYF.